These 13 T cell receptor beta chains were sequenced from one sample in a study of cytomegalovirus exposure and HLA in healthy donors (dated by TCRdb to about 2017). Library preparation employed the immunoSEQ multiplex PCR assay. TCRdb re-hosts the immuneACCESS table, in-frame sequences only. Its copies lack some clones; in the studies checked, an unresolved V gene accounts for under half of them, and the cause for the rest is not known. The sample profile shows some 63,000 clones; 80% to 90% of them were found once. Over 1% of the sample belongs to the ten largest clones. Sequencing used PBMCs. Every receptor here comes from a woman aged 18-35 years in good health and CMV-seronegative.

In this sample, this clone turned up once. This chain links TRBV29-1 with TRBJ2-7, with a tentative D call TRBD2 (6 bases). This CDR3 contains 12 residues. V was cut by 6 bases and J by 3 bases, with 12 bases left in between. Germline CDR1 reads SQVTM; CDR2 reads ANQGSEA. DNA for the CDR3: TGCAGCGTCGGTGGGGGGTACTACGAGCAGTACTTC. It specifies CSVGGGYYEQYF.

The V gene is TRBV9, the J gene TRBJ1-5; D is uncertain. Trimming stripped 0 bases from V and 3 bases from J, with 10 bases between. The CDR3 totals 15 residues. Germline V CDR1 and CDR2: SGDLS, YYNGEE. The CDR3 region is CASSVGRGPNQPQHF. The DNA of the CDR3 is TGTGCCAGCAGCGTAGGTCGAGGGCCCAATCAGCCCCAGCATTTT.

J is TRBJ2-1 and V is TRBV10-3, with TRBD2 as a possible D gene (5 bases). The CDR3 length is 18 residues. CDR1 and CDR2 (germline): ENHRY, SYGVKD. V dropped 3 bases and J dropped 0 bases, with 18 bases sitting between them. The CDR3 nucleotides are TGTGCCATCAGTGACCCCGCCCCGGGGAGAAGCTCCTACAATGAGCAGTTCTTC. Translating gives CAISDPAPGRSSYNEQFF.

The chain couples TRBV28 to TRBJ2-7; 7 bases line up with TRBD2. The germline V gene encodes CDR1 MDHEN and CDR2 SYDVKM. The CDR3 sequence is 14 residues long. J lost 1 base, V lost 6 bases, and 6 bases had no gene match. CDR3 sequence: CASSLGGGSYEQYF. Written as DNA, the CDR3 is TGTGCCAGCAGCCTGGGGGGGGGTTCCTACGAGCAGTACTTC.

A single count supports this clone. V is TRBV7-9 and J is TRBJ1-1; D is undetermined. Trimming removed 6 bases from V and 3 bases from J, with 26 bases in between. The CDR3 consists of 18 residues. The germline V gene encodes CDR1 SEHNR and CDR2 FQNEAQ (reference sequence). The CDR3 is CASRRYKGGGSSDTEAFF. CDR3 sequence (DNA): TGTGCCAGCAGGCGATACAAGGGTGGAGGGTCGTCGGACACTGAAGCTTTCTTT.

The chain uses TRBV19 and TRBJ1-2, with a tentative D call TRBD1 (5 bases). Trimming stripped 3 bases from V and 4 bases from J, with 18 bases between. The CDR3 is made up of 16 amino acids. Per germline, CDR1 LNHDA and CDR2 SQIVND (reference sequence). The CDR3, as DNA: TGTGCCAGTAGTATGACGCAGGGCTTGGGGGGCTATGGCTACACCTTC. Translation: CASSMTQGLGGYGYTF.

V gene TRBV10-3 combines with J gene TRBJ1-3; 7 bases are a match to TRBD1. This CDR3 is built from 15 residues. Losses at the gene ends were 4 bases for V and 3 bases for J; bases not matched to a gene: 6. The germline V gene encodes CDR1 ENHRY and CDR2 SYGVKD. CDR3 nucleotides: TGTGCCATCAGTGGTACGGGACAGAATGGAAACACCATATATTTT. It yields the protein CAISGTGQNGNTIYF.

This clone was recorded once. The DNA for the CDR3 is TGTGCCAGCAGTCGCGACAGGGCGGAGACCCAGTACTTC. Protein product: CASSRDRAETQYF. The chain combines TRBV5-6 with TRBJ2-5; 7 bases line up with TRBD1. Losses at the gene ends were 5 bases for V and 5 bases for J; bases not matched to a gene: 6. The germline V gene has CDR1 SGHDT and CDR2 YYEEEE. The CDR3 totals 13 residues.

The chain employs TRBV19 and TRBJ2-3, with a tentative D call TRBD2 (5 bases). The V and J ends lost 5 bases and 0 bases respectively, with 12 bases between them. Germline values: CDR1 LNHDA, CDR2 SQIVND (reference sequence). The CDR3 is 15 amino acids. In DNA form, the CDR3 reads TGTGCCAGTAGTCTTCCCGGGGTCAGCACAGATACGCAGTATTTT. Encoded protein: CASSLPGVSTDTQYF.

The CDR3 here is CASSPSRGLVYEQYF. The CDR3, as DNA: TGTGCCAGCAGCCCTAGTCGAGGGTTAGTATACGAGCAGTACTTC. V and J are TRBV7-8 and TRBJ2-7, with D tentatively TRBD2 (5 bases). The V end was cut by 5 bases, the J end by 4 bases, with 18 bases between. Germline V gene lookup returns CDR1 SGHVS and CDR2 FQNEAQ. The CDR3 is 15 amino acids. The full variable domain, with the rest looked up from reference TRBV7-8 and TRBJ2-7, is GAGVSQSPRYKVAKRGQDVALRCDPISGHVSLFWYQQALGQGPEFLTYFQNEAQLDKSGLPSDRFFAERPEGSVSTLKIQRTQQEDSAVYLCASSPSRGLVYEQYFGPGTRLTVT.

The genes are TRBV6-5 and TRBJ2-3; 8 bases align to TRBD2. Trimming removed 7 bases from V and 2 bases from J; junction bases left unmatched: 8. Per the germline V gene, CDR1 is MNHEY and CDR2 is SVGAGI. This CDR3 comprises 15 residues. The CDR3 region has the DNA TGTGCCAGCAAATGGAGTAGCGGGGTCACAGATACGCAGTATTTT. Amino acid sequence: CASKWSSGVTDTQYF.

The genes are TRBV19 and TRBJ2-7, with D unclear. This CDR3 is 13 amino acids long. Trimming left V 4 bases short and J 2 bases short, with 9 bases between. Germline CDR1 reads LNHDA; CDR2 reads SQIVND (reference sequence). In nucleotides, the CDR3 is TGTGCCAGTAGTACGGTATTTACCTACGAGCAGTACTTC. Amino acid sequence: CASSTVFTYEQYF.

This clone was seen once. The rearrangement links TRBV30 to TRBJ2-5, with 8 nucleotides matching TRBD2. Germline CDR1 is GTSNPN and CDR2 is SVGIG (reference sequence). V shed 8 bases and J 4 bases; nucleotides not matched to a gene: 15. The CDR3 totals 15 residues. CDR3 sequence (DNA): TGTGCCCGGGGGGGCAGGGGCAGCGGGGGAGAGACCCAGTACTTC. Its translation is CARGGRGSGGETQYF.